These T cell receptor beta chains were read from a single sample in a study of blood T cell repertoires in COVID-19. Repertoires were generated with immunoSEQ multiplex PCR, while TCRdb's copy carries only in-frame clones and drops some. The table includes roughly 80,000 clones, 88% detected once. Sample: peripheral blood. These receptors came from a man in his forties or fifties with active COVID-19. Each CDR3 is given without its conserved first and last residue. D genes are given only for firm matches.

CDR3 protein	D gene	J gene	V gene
ASSLGVTNEKLF	.	TRBJ1-4	TRBV7-9
ASSQAVATRTDTQY	.	TRBJ2-3	TRBV4-2
ASSGGLAGFGDTQY	TRBD2	TRBJ2-3	TRBV6-1
AWLPAGADTQY	TRBD2	TRBJ2-3	TRBV30
AWSVLVIRGLSGYT	.	TRBJ1-2	TRBV30
ASSLSGFNEQF	.	TRBJ2-1	TRBV27
ASRGLGSTDTQY	.	TRBJ2-3	TRBV5-1
AYRGNSPLH	TRBD1	TRBJ1-6	TRBV10-1
ASSDMGPDNSPLH	.	TRBJ1-6	TRBV2
ASSQRSGDSYNEQF	.	TRBJ2-1	TRBV4-1
ASSSTGTGVFEQY	TRBD1	TRBJ2-7	TRBV7-2
ASSDTQETQY	.	TRBJ2-5	TRBV28
ASSLGTADTEAF	.	TRBJ1-1	TRBV5-1
ASSLVGSFNQPQH	.	TRBJ1-5	TRBV5-6